This record concerns one TCR beta chain sequence. Only a few counts were recorded for this clone. This receptor's antigen is unknown. Within one base of it there is no much larger clone, and no base qualities were kept. Trimming costs V 0 bases and J 5 bases, and their ends lie 14 bases apart. The CDR3 covers 15 residues, taking in both the cysteine and the phenylalanine. This entry keeps only the CDR3 DNA: 45 bases, framed from base 1. The germline V gene sets CDR1 to SGHRS and CDR2 to YFSETQ. The High Capacity cDNA Reverse Transcription Kit was used to reverse transcribe all of the isolated RNA, meaning that expressed TCRB transcripts were what got sequenced. Deep immunoSEQ sequencing was applied to naive, central memory and regulatory T cell samples, giving an average of roughly 3.5 million total reads per sample. Sorted cells were lysed in RLT buffer and RNA was extracted with DNase-treated RNeasy Micro or Mini kits, depending on cell number. To prevent cross-contamination, every cell subset was processed on its own, while patient and healthy donor samples were processed together. Using the immunoSEQ multiplex PCR, TCRB sequences were amplified from cDNA into 87-bp fragments spanning the CDR3 region. Sequencing of the amplicons was performed on the Illumina HiSeq platform. The paper's data handling went like this. PCR bias was corrected computationally using synthetic template baselines, and reads within Hamming distance 2 were collapsed, with unmergeable singletons discarded. Reads were aligned against IMGT to assign V, D and J genes, CDR3 length and insertions or deletions at six rearrangement sites. Within each subset, clonotype counts were normalized to sorted cell number, and only after that were true diversity and Gini coefficients computed with the tcR R package. The overlap coefficient, calculated on TCRB nucleotide sequences, was used to measure repertoire sharing. Out-of-frame TCRB sequences from naive cells were analyzed as a proxy for the pre-selection repertoire. TCRdb took this table from immuneACCESS and kept in-frame rearrangements with V and J called. Such tables lack part of the clones; where checked against another copy, unresolved V genes explain under half of the gap, and the rest is unexplained. V and J calls and clone size follow that table, whereas D and trimming were derived from the DNA. The sample table shows 600,000 to 650,000 clones, and about 14% are seen once. 0.09% to 0.095% of the sample rests with the top ten.

This entry is derived from a study of beta chain features in type 1 diabetes (dated by TCRdb to 2017 to 2018). About the investigation overall: Mean age, gender distribution, total cell number and subset yield did not differ between patients and healthy donors. A total of some 100,000,000 sorted cells were examined across all samples, and the number of cells per subset was strongly correlated with RNA yield. In the study, TCRB repertoires of sorted circulating CD4+ T cell subsets from recently diagnosed type 1 diabetes patients were compared with those of matched healthy donors. Whereas all 30 or so donors provided naive and central memory subsets, regulatory and stem cell-like memory subsets were isolated from just 8 patients and roughly 8 healthy donors. The investigation overall reported the following: HLA sub-analyses involved small numbers of individuals, so any influence of HLA type on TCRB rearrangement remained unresolved. Naive, central memory and regulatory TCRB repertoires appeared to be more alike among patients than among healthy donors. At VDJ recombination sites, type 1 diabetes patients had fewer insertions and more deleted nucleotides, which implies abnormalities in thymic rearrangement. Shorter templates might be favored by PCR, yet because patient and control samples were amplified and corrected together, any such skew would affect both groups equally. Because cDNA rather than genomic DNA was sequenced, highly expressing activated cells could have been over-represented, although no difference in activation and CD3 levels was found between groups. A moderate but significant shortening of TCRB CDR3 length was observed in type 1 diabetes patients in all four CD4+ subsets.

Each donor gave one peripheral blood draw, roughly 110 mL on average, collected into heparinised tubes. Using a panel that included CD45RO, CCR7, CD25, CD127, CD95 and CD27, naive, central memory, regulatory and stem cell-like memory CD4+ T cells were sorted on a BD FACSAria II. Every sorted population had a purity above 95%. PBMCs were separated immediately by Lymphoprep density gradient centrifugation and were stained directly, without being cultured. Samples were stained and sorted in pairs, with one healthy donor and one patient per experiment, so that batch effects were minimized. The V and J segments used are TRBV5-1 and TRBJ1-1, with no confident D gene call. Sample: naive CD4+ T cells from blood. Taken with the paper, the label for cell subset or site translates to: true naive CD4+ T cells. The receptor's source is a man aged 18 to 29 in good health. The CDR3: CASSLGSVRPTEAFF. The sequence in DNA is TGCGCCAGCAGCTTGGGGAGCGTCAGACCTACTGAAGCTTTCTTT.